Listed here are 6 T cell receptor beta chains from one sample, sequenced in a study of T cell responses to AZD1222 COVID-19 vaccine. Sequencing was performed with immunoSEQ multiplex PCR; in TCRdb, only in-frame clones are kept and a portion is missing. The table includes over 85,000 clones, about 85% detected once. The material sequenced was peripheral blood, taken on day 0 of AZD1222 vaccination. These receptors were obtained from an adult in good health.

The sample holds a few counts of this clone. The chain combines TRBV11-2 with TRBJ1-1; no clear D. With 6 bases removed from V and 2 bases from J, the gap between germline ends came to 7 bases. This CDR3 contains 12 residues. The V gene's germline CDR1 is SGHAT and CDR2 FQNNGV. DNA for the CDR3: TGTGCCAGCAGTAGAATTAACACTGAAGCTTTCTTT. Translating gives CASSRINTEAFF. Using reference TRBV11-2 and TRBJ1-1 for the parts outside the CDR3, the full variable domain is EAGVAQSPRYKIIEKRQSVAFWCNPISGHATLYWYQQILGQGPKLLIQFQNNGVVDDSQLPKDRFSAERLKGVDSTLKIQPAKLEDSAVYLCASSRINTEAFFGQGTRLTVV.

This sequence joins TRBV5-6 and TRBJ1-1; no firm D call. Trimming pared 3 bases from V and 10 bases from J, leaving 22 bases between. The CDR3 length is 15 residues. The germline CDR1 and CDR2 sequences are SGHDT and YYEEEE. In DNA form, the CDR3 reads TGTGCCAGCAGCTCCGGTATAAGGATGTCATCTGGAGCTTTCTTT. It is translated as CASSSGIRMSSGAFF. The whole variable domain, filled in from reference TRBV5-6 and TRBJ1-1, reads DAGVTQSPTHLIKTRGQQVTLRCSPKSGHDTVSWYQQALGQGPQFIFQYYEEEERQRGNFPDRFSGHQFPNYSSELNVNALLLGDSALYLCASSSGIRMSSGAFFGQGTRLTVV.

V gene TRBV6-1 combines with J gene TRBJ1-2; D unclear. Germline V gives CDR1 MNHNS, CDR2 SASEGT. Trimming pared 0 bases from V and 4 bases from J, leaving 9 bases between. CDR3 length equals 14 residues. CDR3 coding DNA: TGTGCCAGCAGTGAAGCGCTCTGGGGCTATGGCTACACCTTC. This translates into CASSEALWGYGYTF.

V usage is TRBV7-9 and J usage is TRBJ1-4; 9 nucleotides line up with TRBD1. This CDR3 has 14 amino acids. J was trimmed by 7 bases and V by 5 bases; bases with no gene match: 5. Germline assignment: CDR1 SEHNR and CDR2 FQNEAQ (reference sequence). In nucleotides, the CDR3 is TGTGCCAGCAGCCCAGGGACAGGGCGTGAAAAACTGTTTTTT. This sequence encodes CASSPGTGREKLFF.

The CDR3 region has the DNA TGTGCCAGCAGCGGCCGGTCGTACTACACCTTC. Protein: CASSGRSYYTF. The chain employs TRBV28 and TRBJ1-2; D is ambiguous. The V end lost 6 bases, the J end lost 10 bases, and 12 bases lay between the germline ends. CDR1 MDHEN and CDR2 SYDVKM come from the germline V gene. The CDR3 sequence is 11 residues long.

This clone was counted once. The chain recombines TRBV3-1 (or the pseudogene TRBV3-2) with TRBJ2-1; D unclear. The V end lost 3 bases, the J end lost 6 bases, and 12 bases lay between the germline ends. Looked up from germline, CDR1 is LGHDT and CDR2 is YNNKEL (reference sequence). The CDR3 contains 14 residues. CDR3 region: CASSHQSSINEQFF. CDR3 sequence (DNA): TGTGCCAGCAGCCATCAGAGTTCAATCAATGAGCAGTTCTTC.